The present T cell receptor (beta chain) was sequenced within a study of response to subunit inactivated influenza vaccine. CDR3 length: 15 residues. V lost 1 base to trimming and J lost 4 bases, with 13 bases between them. CDR1 MNHEY and CDR2 SVGAGI come from the germline V gene. For this clonotype: No antigen is known for it.

Study-wide points: Seasonal influenza vaccination, on each occasion, was suggested by the authors to recruit few new T cells.

MiXCR, run by TCRdb on the RT-PCR reads, gives a single entry per CDR3 protein. The sample lists 280,000 or so distinct CDR3 sequences, roughly 22% occurring once. The TCR was taken from a man aged 50-75 years who received an inactivated influenza vaccine. The chain employs TRBV6-5 and TRBJ1-1; D is unresolved. Material: PBMCs from blood, obtained about 20 months after vaccination. The CDR3, as DNA: TGTGCCAGCAGTTACTTCGGACGGTCAGGCACTGAAGCTTTCTTT. It yields the protein CASSYFGRSGTEAFF.